A selection of T cell receptor beta chains follows, all from one sample in a study of T-cell reconstitution after alpha-beta-depleted transplantation in children. TCRdb recomputed calls from the PCR reads with MiXCR, one row per CDR3 protein. The table records approximately 45,000 distinct CDR3 sequences, 52% of them present only once. The input for sequencing was peripheral blood, taken before TCRalphabeta/CD19-depleted stem cell transplant. These receptors originate from a boy under two years old with SCID, due to receive a stem cell transplant. The CDR3 runs from the conserved cysteine through the conserved F or W. The D gene is left open where the match is weak. Part of the rows lack a size; the others show once, few, many or a class for expanded clones.

D gene,V gene,J gene,clone size,CDR3 DNA,CDR3 protein
TRBD1,TRBV7-8,TRBJ2-2,-,TGTGCCAGCAGCTTAGGGGGCGGCAGGGGGCTCGTAGTGAACACCGGGGAGCTGTTTTTT,CASSLGGGRGLVVNTGELFF
-,TRBV4-3,TRBJ1-2,few,TGCGCCAGCAGCCAAGCCTCCCTGCGGAACTATGGCTACACCTTC,CASSQASLRNYGYTF
TRBD2,TRBV3-1,TRBJ2-2,few,TGTGCCAGCAGCCAAACGACTAGCGGGGCGCTGAACACCGGGGAGCTGTTTTTT,CASSQTTSGALNTGELFF
TRBD2,TRBV15,TRBJ2-3,once,TGTGCCACCAGCAGAGGTAGCGGGGGCAATACGCAGTATTTT,CATSRGSGGNTQYF
-,TRBV5-6,TRBJ2-1,-,TGTGCCAGCAGCCTCAGGGGATACAATGAGCAGTTCTTC,CASSLRGYNEQFF
-,TRBV5-6,TRBJ1-5,few,TGTGCCAGCAGCTTGGCCATCGGTCAGCCCCAGCATTTT,CASSLAIGQPQHF
-,TRBV5-1,TRBJ2-3,few,TGCGCCAGCAGCGGGACAACCATCCGTACGCAGTATTTT,CASSGTTIRTQYF
-,TRBV7-9,TRBJ1-1,few,TGTGCCAGCAGCCGGGACATCGCAGGTCCTTTCTTT,CASSRDIAGPFF
TRBD2,TRBV20-1,TRBJ2-3,-,TGCAGTGCTAGAGAGGTGCTAGCGGGGGGGGTGAAGCCAGATACGCAGTATTTT,CSAREVLAGGVKPDTQYF
-,TRBV20-1,TRBJ1-1,-,TGCAGGGTTCGGGGGGCGAACACTGAAGCTTTCTTT,CRVRGANTEAFF
-,TRBV6-1,TRBJ1-5,-,TGTGCCAGCAGGGCTGCTGGATATAGCAATCAGCCCCAGCATTTT,CASRAAGYSNQPQHF
-,TRBV5-1,TRBJ2-6,few,TGCGCCAGCAGGGGGGGCCCTGGGGCCAACGTCCTGACTTTC,CASRGGPGANVLTF
-,TRBV15,TRBJ1-4,medium-sized,TGTGCCACCAGCAGCGGTGTTAGCATCGCAACTAATGAAAAACTGTTTTTT,CATSSGVSIATNEKLFF
-,TRBV7-9,TRBJ2-3,-,TGTGCCAGCAGCTTAGCTGGATACACAGATACGCAGTATTTT,CASSLAGYTDTQYF
-,TRBV11-3,TRBJ2-1,-,TGTGCCAGCAGCTTAGGGCGGGGGCTATCCTACAATGAGCAGTTCTTC,CASSLGRGLSYNEQFF
-,TRBV29-1,TRBJ1-5,few,TGCAGCGTCGCAGACAGTCCCAATCAGCCCCAGCATTTT,CSVADSPNQPQHF
-,TRBV7-8,TRBJ2-5,few,TGTGCCAGCAGCTGGGACGTCCAAGAGACCCAGTACTTC,CASSWDVQETQYF
-,TRBV6-1,TRBJ1-5,-,TGTGCCAGCAGTCGGGATAGCAATCAGCCCCAGCATTTT,CASSRDSNQPQHF
-,TRBV18,TRBJ2-7,few,TGTGCCAGCTCCCGTACGGGGGACGAGCAGTACTTC,CASSRTGDEQYF
TRBD1,TRBV5-5,TRBJ2-7,few,TGTGCCAGCAGCTCCCAAAATTACTATCAGGGGGACTCCTACGAGCAGTACTTC,CASSSQNYYQGDSYEQYF
TRBD2,TRBV9,TRBJ2-2,-,TGTGCCAGCAGCGGACTAGCGGGGAACACCGGGGAGCTGTTTTTT,CASSGLAGNTGELFF
-,TRBV7-2,TRBJ2-5,-,TGTGCCAGCAAACTACAAGAGACCCAGTACTTC,CASKLQETQYF
TRBD2,TRBV29-1,TRBJ2-7,-,TGCAGCGTTGAAGAGGGGGCTAGCGGGGGGTACGAGCAGTACTTC,CSVEEGASGGYEQYF
TRBD1,TRBV5-6,TRBJ2-7,-,TGTGCCAGCAGCTTTACAGGGGAGATGTACGAGCAGTACTTC,CASSFTGEMYEQYF
TRBD1,TRBV7-8,TRBJ2-5,-,TGTGCCAGCAGATTACCGGGACAGGGGTTCGAGGAGACCCAGTACTTC,CASRLPGQGFEETQYF
TRBD1,TRBV5-1,TRBJ2-1,-,TGCGCCAGCACAACCCCGGGACAGGGTGTGGCTGAGCAGTTCTTC,CASTTPGQGVAEQFF
-,TRBV7-8,TRBJ1-4,many,TGTGCCAGCAGCTTACCGGACGGCCATGAAAAACTGTTTTTT,CASSLPDGHEKLFF
-,TRBV4-1,TRBJ2-1,few,TGCGCCAGCAGCCAAGTTCTTCGGTCAGGGGTTGACAATGAGCAGTTCTTC,CASSQVLRSGVDNEQFF
-,TRBV14,TRBJ1-1,-,TGTGCCAGCAGCCAAGTTTCACGGAAGGGGCTCAGGTCCACTGAAGCTTTCTTT,CASSQVSRKGLRSTEAFF
-,TRBV20-1,TRBJ2-7,once,TGCAGTGCTAAATCGAACAGCTACTACGAGCAGTACTTC,CSAKSNSYYEQYF
-,TRBV12-3/TRBV12-4,TRBJ1-1,-,TGTGCCAGCAGTTTTGGGGGGCTCGACACTGAAGCTTTCTTT,CASSFGGLDTEAFF
TRBD1,TRBV7-9,TRBJ1-2,-,TGTGCCAGCAGACATGGACAGGGGGCCTATGGCTACACCTTC,CASRHGQGAYGYTF
-,TRBV20-1,TRBJ2-7,-,TGCAGTGCTAGGGGGTCGGCCGGGCGCTACGAGCAGTACTTC,CSARGSAGRYEQYF
-,TRBV29-1,TRBJ1-1,-,TGCAGCGTTGAGGAGGGGATGGCTTTCTTT,CSVEEGMAFF
-,TRBV6-2/TRBV6-3,TRBJ2-3,-,TGTGCCAGCAGCCCTCAACCGGGTACGCAGTATTTT,CASSPQPGTQYF
TRBD2,TRBV5-1,TRBJ2-2,-,TGCGCCAGCAGGCGGGGGGATGACACCGGGGAGCTGTTTTTT,CASRRGDDTGELFF
-,TRBV11-1,TRBJ1-1,many,TGTGCCAGCAGCCCGACAGAGAACACTGAAGCTTTCTTT,CASSPTENTEAFF
-,TRBV12-3/TRBV12-4,TRBJ1-2,-,TGTGCCAGCAGTTCCCGGGGGTCTTGGGGCTACACCTTC,CASSSRGSWGYTF
-,TRBV18,TRBJ1-6,many,TGTGCCACAGGACCGGGGTATAATTCACCCCTCCACTTT,CATGPGYNSPLHF